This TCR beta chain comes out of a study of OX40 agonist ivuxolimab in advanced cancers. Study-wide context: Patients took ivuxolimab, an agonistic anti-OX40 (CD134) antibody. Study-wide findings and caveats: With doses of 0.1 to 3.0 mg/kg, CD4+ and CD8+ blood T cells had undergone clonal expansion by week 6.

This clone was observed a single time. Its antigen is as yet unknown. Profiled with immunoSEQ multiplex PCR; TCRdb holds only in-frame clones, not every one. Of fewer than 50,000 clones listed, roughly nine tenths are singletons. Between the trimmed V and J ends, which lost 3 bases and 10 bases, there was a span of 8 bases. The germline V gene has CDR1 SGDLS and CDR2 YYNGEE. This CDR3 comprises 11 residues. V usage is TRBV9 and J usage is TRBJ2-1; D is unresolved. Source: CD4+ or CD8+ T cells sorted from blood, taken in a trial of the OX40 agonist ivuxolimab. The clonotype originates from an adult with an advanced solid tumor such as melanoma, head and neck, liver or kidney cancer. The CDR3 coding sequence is TGTGCCAGCAGCGGGCCTTTAGAGCAGTTCTTC. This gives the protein CASSGPLEQFF.